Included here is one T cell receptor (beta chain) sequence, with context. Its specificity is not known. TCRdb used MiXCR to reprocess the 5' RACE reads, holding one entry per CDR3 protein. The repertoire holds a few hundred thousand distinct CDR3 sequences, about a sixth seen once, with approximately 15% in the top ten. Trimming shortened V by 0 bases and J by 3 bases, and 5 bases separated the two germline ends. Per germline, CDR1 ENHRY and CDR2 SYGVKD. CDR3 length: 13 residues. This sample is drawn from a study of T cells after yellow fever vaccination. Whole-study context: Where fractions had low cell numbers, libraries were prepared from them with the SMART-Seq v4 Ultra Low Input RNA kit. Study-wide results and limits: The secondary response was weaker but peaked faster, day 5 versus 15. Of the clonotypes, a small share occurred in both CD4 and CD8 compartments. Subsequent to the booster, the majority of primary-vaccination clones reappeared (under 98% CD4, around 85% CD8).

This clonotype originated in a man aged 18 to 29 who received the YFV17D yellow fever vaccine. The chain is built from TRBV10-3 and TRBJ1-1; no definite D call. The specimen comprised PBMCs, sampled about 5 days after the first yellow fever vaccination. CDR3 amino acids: CAISESPDTEAFF. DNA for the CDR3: TGTGCCATCAGTGAGTCCCCCGACACTGAAGCTTTCTTT.